The T cell receptor beta chain described here comes from a study of blood T cell repertoires in COVID-19. About the research overall: Samples came from the United States, Italy and Spain, spanning acute and convalescent COVID-19. From T cells, B-cell-depleted T cells, or PBMCs came the material, which was cDNA or gDNA.

Original processing methods: It was from reference gene primer amplification that nucleated cell counts were estimated. Produced via immunoSEQ multiplex PCR; TCRdb's table is partial and in-frame only. V and J calls and clone size are as listed in that table; D and trimming were resolved from the DNA. The table has about 400,000 clones, 70% to 90% seen once. This CDR3 region has 14 residues. From germline, CDR1 is SQVTM and CDR2 ANQGSEA. Deletions cut 2 bases from V and 0 bases from J, with 9 bases between. Sequences were obtained from peripheral blood. This sequence joins TRBV29-1 and TRBJ2-3; no clear D. This TCR was sampled from a woman aged 30 to 39 with active or convalescent COVID-19. The CDR3 DNA sequence: TGCAGCGTTGAAACTCCGGGTAGCACAGATACGCAGTATTTT. Protein: CSVETPGSTDTQYF.